The 24 T cell receptor beta chains listed next were all sequenced from one sample in a study of response to subunit inactivated influenza vaccine. TCRdb re-derived calls from the RT-PCR reads in MiXCR, one entry per CDR3 protein. The table has roughly 780,000 distinct CDR3 sequences, roughly 20% seen once. Sequences were derived from PBMCs from blood, sampled 5 to 6 days after vaccination. These receptor sequences come from a man over 45 who received an inactivated influenza vaccine.

The V and J genes are TRBV12-3 or TRBV12-4 and TRBJ2-7, with a weak D call TRBD1 (6 bases). CDR3 size: 12 residues. V lost 4 bases to trimming and J lost 10 bases, with 14 bases between them. For the CDR3, the DNA is TGTGCCAGCAGTTACTCAGGGGCCCCCCAGTACTTC. Translating it yields CASSYSGAPQYF.

This chain links TRBV3-1 with TRBJ2-1, with 8 bases identical to TRBD2. V was pared by 1 base and J by 5 bases, with 4 bases of the junction left unmatched. This CDR3 spans 15 amino acids. CDR1 and CDR2 from the germline V gene are LGHDT and YNNKEL (reference sequence). The CDR3 is CASSQALAANNEQFF. CDR3 bases: TGTGCCAGCAGCCAAGCACTAGCGGCTAACAATGAGCAGTTCTTC.

Only a few counts were recorded for this clonotype. The rearrangement links TRBV20-1 to TRBJ2-3; D is unclear. Germline CDR1 reads DFQATT; CDR2 reads SNEGSKA (reference sequence). Trimming removed 5 bases at V and 2 bases at J, with 11 bases between. The CDR3 extends over 13 amino acids. The CDR3 protein is CSARSLPTDTQYF. The CDR3 nucleotides read TGCAGTGCTCGGTCCCTCCCCACAGATACGCAGTATTTT.

V is TRBV10-3 and J is TRBJ2-1; 9 positions match TRBD2. The trim removed 3 bases at V and 12 bases at J, leaving 9 bases unmatched. CDR1 is ENHRY, CDR2 SYGVKD, per germline. This CDR3 has 14 residues. CDR3 region: CAISEGAGGKRQFF. CDR3 DNA: TGTGCCATCAGTGAAGGAGCGGGGGGTAAGAGGCAGTTCTTC.

The chain is built from TRBV10-3 and TRBJ2-1; 8 nucleotides match TRBD2. The junction had 9 bases not matched to a gene; V was cut back by 4 bases and J by 7 bases. The CDR3 length is 15 residues. Germline V lookup: CDR1 ENHRY, CDR2 SYGVKD. The CDR3 is CAISGAGGDDNEQFF. The CDR3 DNA reads TGTGCCATCAGTGGGGCCGGGGGGGATGATAATGAGCAGTTCTTC.

This rearrangement joins TRBV5-6 to TRBJ1-2, with D perhaps TRBD1 (6 bases). CDR3 length equals 14 residues. Germline values: CDR1 SGHDT, CDR2 YYEEEE. Trimming removed 3 bases at V and 4 bases at J, with 13 bases between. The CDR3 spells CASSSEGQSYGYTF. DNA of the CDR3: TGTGCCAGCAGCTCTGAAGGACAGAGCTATGGCTACACCTTC.

The chain employs TRBV20-1 and TRBJ2-5; TRBD2 matches 12 bases. CDR1 and CDR2 (germline): DFQATT, SNEGSKA (reference sequence). CDR3 size: 16 residues. With V trimmed by 3 bases and J by 5 bases, 10 bases remained unmatched. The CDR3 loop reads CSASSGLAGGLETQYF. The CDR3 DNA reads as TGCAGTGCTAGTAGTGGGCTAGCGGGAGGGTTGGAGACCCAGTACTTC.

V gene TRBV5-6 combines with J gene TRBJ2-3; D remains unclear. V was pared by 4 bases and J by 4 bases, with 16 bases between. CDR3 length: 15 residues. Germline CDR1 reads SGHDT; CDR2 reads YYEEEE. CDR3 amino acids: CASSRADVFPDTQYF. The CDR3 bases are TGTGCCAGCAGCCGCGCCGACGTTTTCCCAGATACGCAGTATTTT.

The table lists this clonotype with a count of one. CDR3 in amino acids: CASSSQTSSRYNEQFF. The CDR3 DNA reads as TGTGCCAGCAGTTCTCAGACTAGCAGCCGCTACAATGAGCAGTTCTTC. V gene TRBV7-9 combines with J gene TRBJ2-1; 7 nucleotides agree with TRBD2. The trim removed 6 bases at V and 3 bases at J, leaving 11 bases unmatched. Germline V gene data show CDR1 as SEHNR and CDR2 as FQNEAQ (reference sequence). The CDR3 is 16 residues long.

The chain uses TRBV20-1 and TRBJ1-2; D is perhaps TRBD1 (6 bases). CDR3 length: 12 residues. The V gene's germline CDR1 is DFQATT and CDR2 SNEGSKA (reference sequence). V was pared by 6 bases and J by 4 bases, with 12 bases between. This chain's CDR3 is CSAYRVSYGYTF. The CDR3 DNA reads as TGCAGTGCGTACAGGGTATCCTATGGCTACACCTTC.

In this sample, this clonotype turned up a few times. The V and J genes are TRBV29-1 and TRBJ1-1, with TRBD1 identical over 7 bases. Germline V gives CDR1 SQVTM, CDR2 ANQGSEA. The CDR3 loop spans 15 amino acids. V lost 2 bases to trimming and J lost 1 base; unmatched junction nucleotides: 7. The CDR3 nucleotides read TGCAGCGTTGAAAAATATGCAGGGGGGAACACTGAAGCTTTCTTT. Translating gives CSVEKYAGGNTEAFF.

At least ten counts were recorded for this clonotype. The rearrangement uses TRBV9 and TRBJ2-1, with TRBD2 matching over 7 bases. The CDR3 is 16 residues long. Germline loops: CDR1 SGDLS, CDR2 YYNGEE. V shed 3 bases, J shed 9 bases, and the junction held 15 bases outside the gene matches. CDR3: CASSATLATLASEQFF. The CDR3, as DNA: TGTGCCAGCAGCGCGACACTAGCGACCCTAGCTAGTGAGCAGTTCTTC.

This clonotype was seen a few times. V and J are TRBV4-1 and TRBJ1-5; D is uncertain. V lost 1 base, J lost 2 bases, and 15 bases lay in between. Germline-derived CDR1 and CDR2 are MGHRA and YSYEKL. The CDR3 has 17 amino acids. The CDR3 here is CASSQAPREFGNQPQHF. The CDR3, as DNA: TGCGCCAGCAGCCAAGCTCCAAGGGAGTTTGGCAATCAGCCCCAGCATTTT.

This clonotype was picked up a small number of times. The gene calls are TRBV20-1 and TRBJ2-1; 13 nucleotides align to TRBD2. From germline, CDR1 is DFQATT and CDR2 SNEGSKA (reference sequence). J was trimmed by 9 bases and V by 8 bases; bases with no gene match: 10. The CDR3 has 14 amino acids. The CDR3 spells CSTSLAGGPGEQFF. The CDR3 DNA reads TGCAGTACCTCACTAGCGGGAGGGCCGGGTGAGCAGTTCTTC.

The table lists this clonotype with a few counts. The rearrangement links TRBV7-6 to TRBJ2-7; D ambiguous. V lost 5 bases, J lost 0 bases, and 17 bases lay in between. Germline CDR1 and CDR2: SGHVS and FNYEAQ. This CDR3 contains 16 residues. The CDR3 reads CASSPTLYSTSYEQYF. CDR3 sequence (DNA): TGTGCCAGCAGCCCTACCCTGTACAGTACCTCCTACGAGCAGTACTTC. Variable domain in full (rest from reference TRBV7-6 and TRBJ2-7): GAGVSQSPRYKVTKRGQDVALRCDPISGHVSLYWYRQALGQGPEFLTYFNYEAQQDKSGLPNDRFSAERPEGSISTLTIQRTEQRDSAMYRCASSPTLYSTSYEQYFGPGTRLTVT.

This clonotype was observed a few times. CDR3 DNA: TGTGCCAGCTCACCACCGGCAGTGGGCAATGAGCAGTTCTTC. This gives the protein CASSPPAVGNEQFF. The V gene is TRBV18, the J gene TRBJ2-1; no clear D gene. The V gene's germline CDR1 is KGHSH and CDR2 LQKENI. The germline V and J ends were trimmed by 0 bases and 6 bases, with 9 bases remaining between them. This CDR3 has 14 residues.

Only a few counts were recorded for this clonotype. The gene calls are TRBV27 and TRBJ2-5; 13 nucleotides match TRBD2. In germline, CDR1 is MNHEY, CDR2 SMNVEV (reference sequence). The CDR3 is made up of 15 amino acids. V shed 6 bases and J 1 base; nucleotides not matched to a gene: 2. CDR3 sequence: CASRRTSGSQETQYF. The CDR3 coding sequence is TGTGCCAGCAGGCGGACTAGCGGGAGCCAAGAGACCCAGTACTTC.

CDR3 bases: TGTGCCAGCAGCGCCTTCGGACAGTCACTATACAATGAGCAGTTCTTC. This codes for CASSAFGQSLYNEQFF. This chain links TRBV9 with TRBJ2-1; D is perhaps TRBD1 (6 bases). V lost 3 bases to trimming and J lost 4 bases, with 17 bases between them. CDR3 length: 16 amino acids. Germline CDR1 is SGDLS and CDR2 is YYNGEE.

This clonotype was seen at least ten times. The chain recombines TRBV5-5 with TRBJ1-1; perhaps TRBD1 as D (6 bases). V was cut by 1 base and J by 6 bases, with 13 bases left in between. The germline gives CDR1 SGHKS, CDR2 YYEKEE (reference sequence). This CDR3 has 14 amino acids. The CDR3 protein is CASSLWTAASEAFF. DNA for the CDR3: TGTGCCAGCAGCTTGTGGACAGCGGCCTCTGAAGCTTTCTTT.

This chain links TRBV12-3 or TRBV12-4 with TRBJ2-1; TRBD2 agrees at 8 bases. After removal of 6 bases from V and 2 bases from J, the junction contained 6 bases not matched to a gene. The CDR3 is 15 residues long. In nucleotides, the CDR3 is TGTGCCAGCAGCATAGCGGGGCCTACCTACAATGAGCAGTTCTTC. The encoded protein is CASSIAGPTYNEQFF.

This clonotype has just a few counts. This may arise from a read error, as a much more abundant clone is one base away. V and J are TRBV7-2 and TRBJ2-1; D is ambiguous. V was cut by 3 bases and J by 6 bases, with 6 bases left in between. Germline V gene data show CDR1 as SGHTA and CDR2 as FQGNSA. CDR3 length: 12 amino acids. The CDR3 loop reads CASSFVGNEQFF. The CDR3 DNA reads TGTGCCAGCAGCTTCGTGGGCAATGAGCAGTTCTTC.

The chain uses TRBV12-3 or TRBV12-4 and TRBJ2-7, with a possible D match to TRBD1 (6 bases). V was clipped by 3 bases and J by 5 bases, with 11 bases between them. This CDR3 is built from 13 residues. The CDR3: CASSLYRDNEQYF. As DNA, the CDR3 is TGTGCCAGCAGTTTGTATAGGGACAACGAGCAGTACTTC.

V is TRBV11-2 and J is TRBJ1-2; TRBD1 agrees at 9 bases. The CDR3 sequence is 15 residues long. Germline CDR1 reads SGHAT; CDR2 reads FQNNGV. The V segment lost 5 bases and the J segment 8 bases; nucleotides outside the gene matches: 12. The CDR3: CASSQPGQGLRGYTF. In DNA, the CDR3 is TGTGCCAGCAGCCAACCGGGACAGGGATTACGCGGCTACACCTTC.

The gene calls are TRBV20-1 and TRBJ2-3, with TRBD2 matching over 9 bases. Trimming removed 3 bases from V and 1 base from J; junction bases left unmatched: 8. Germline values: CDR1 DFQATT, CDR2 SNEGSKA (reference sequence). The CDR3 loop spans 16 amino acids. The CDR3 loop reads CSASELAGLGTDTQYF. The CDR3 coding sequence is TGCAGTGCTAGCGAACTAGCGGGTCTTGGCACAGATACGCAGTATTTT.